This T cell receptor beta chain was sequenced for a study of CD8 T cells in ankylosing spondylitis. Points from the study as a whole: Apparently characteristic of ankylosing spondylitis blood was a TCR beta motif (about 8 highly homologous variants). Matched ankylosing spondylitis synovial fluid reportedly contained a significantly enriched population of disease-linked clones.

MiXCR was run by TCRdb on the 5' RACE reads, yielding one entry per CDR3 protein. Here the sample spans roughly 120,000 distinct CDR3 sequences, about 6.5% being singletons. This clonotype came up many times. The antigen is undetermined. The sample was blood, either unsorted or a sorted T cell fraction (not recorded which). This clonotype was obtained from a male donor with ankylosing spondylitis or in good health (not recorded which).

The CDR3 spells CASTPGPPDTQYF. CDR3 sequence (DNA): TGTGCCAGCACCCCAGGGCCTCCCGATACGCAGTATTTT. The chain uses TRBV6-1 and TRBJ2-3, with D maybe TRBD1 (5 bases). The V gene's germline CDR1 is MNHNS and CDR2 SASEGT. There are 13 residues in the CDR3. V shed 7 bases and J shed 6 bases, with 14 bases lying between them.